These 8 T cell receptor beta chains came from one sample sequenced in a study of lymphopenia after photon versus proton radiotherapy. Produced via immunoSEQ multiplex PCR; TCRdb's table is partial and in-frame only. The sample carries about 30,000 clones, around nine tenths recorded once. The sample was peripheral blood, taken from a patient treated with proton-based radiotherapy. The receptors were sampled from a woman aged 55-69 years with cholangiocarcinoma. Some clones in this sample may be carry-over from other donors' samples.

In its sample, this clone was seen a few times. In nucleotides, the CDR3 is TGCAGCGTGGACTACCCCGAAGGGAGAGAGGGCTACACCTTC. Amino acid sequence: CSVDYPEGREGYTF. J is TRBJ1-2 and V is TRBV29-1; D call uncertain. Per germline, CDR1 SQVTM and CDR2 ANQGSEA. There are 14 residues in the CDR3. V was cut by 6 bases and J by 8 bases, with 22 bases left in between.

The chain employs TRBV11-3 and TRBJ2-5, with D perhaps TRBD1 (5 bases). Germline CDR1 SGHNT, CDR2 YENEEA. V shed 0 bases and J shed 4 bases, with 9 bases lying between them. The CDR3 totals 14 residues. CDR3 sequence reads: CASSLEGHLETQYF. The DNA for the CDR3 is TGTGCCAGCAGCTTAGAGGGGCATTTAGAGACCCAGTACTTC.

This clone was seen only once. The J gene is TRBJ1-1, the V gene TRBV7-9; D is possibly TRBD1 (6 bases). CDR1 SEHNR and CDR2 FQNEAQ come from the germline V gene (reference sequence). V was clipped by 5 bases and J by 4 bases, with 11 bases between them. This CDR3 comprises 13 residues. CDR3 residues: CASSRQGITEAFF. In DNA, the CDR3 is TGTGCCAGCAGCCGCCAGGGGATCACTGAAGCTTTCTTT.

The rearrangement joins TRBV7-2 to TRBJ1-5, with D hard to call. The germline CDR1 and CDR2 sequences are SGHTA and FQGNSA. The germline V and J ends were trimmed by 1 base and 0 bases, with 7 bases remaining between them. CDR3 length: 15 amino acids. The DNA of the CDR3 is TGTGCCAGCAGCTTAGGCAGCTATAGCAATCAGCCCCAGCATTTT. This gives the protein CASSLGSYSNQPQHF. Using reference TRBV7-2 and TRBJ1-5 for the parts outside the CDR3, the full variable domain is GAGVSQSPSNKVTEKGKDVELRCDPISGHTALYWYRQSLGQGLEFLIYFQGNSAPDKSGLPSDRFSAERTGGSVSTLTIQRTQQEDSAVYLCASSLGSYSNQPQHFGDGTRLSIL.

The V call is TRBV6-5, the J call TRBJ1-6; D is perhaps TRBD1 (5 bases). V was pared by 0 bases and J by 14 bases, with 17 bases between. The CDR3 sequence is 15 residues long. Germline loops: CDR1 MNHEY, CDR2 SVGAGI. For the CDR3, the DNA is TGTGCCAGCAGTTACTCATGGGACGTCGGGAGGGCCCTCCACTTT. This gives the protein CASSYSWDVGRALHF.

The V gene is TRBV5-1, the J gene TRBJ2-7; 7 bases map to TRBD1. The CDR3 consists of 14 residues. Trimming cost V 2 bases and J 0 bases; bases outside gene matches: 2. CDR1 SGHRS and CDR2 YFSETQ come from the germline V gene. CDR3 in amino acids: CASSFGDSSYEQYF. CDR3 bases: TGCGCCAGCAGCTTCGGGGACAGCTCCTACGAGCAGTACTTC.

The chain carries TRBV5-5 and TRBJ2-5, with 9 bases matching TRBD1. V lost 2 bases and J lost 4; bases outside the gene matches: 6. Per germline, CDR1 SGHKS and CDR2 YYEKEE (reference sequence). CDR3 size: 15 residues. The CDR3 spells CASSFGDRGAETQYF. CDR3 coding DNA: TGTGCCAGCAGCTTTGGTGACAGGGGGGCAGAGACCCAGTACTTC.

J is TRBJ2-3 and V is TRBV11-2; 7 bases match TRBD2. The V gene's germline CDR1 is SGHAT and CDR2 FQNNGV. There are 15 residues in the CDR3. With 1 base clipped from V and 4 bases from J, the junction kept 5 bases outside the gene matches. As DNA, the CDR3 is TGTGCCAGCAGCTTAGTGGTCCTAGCGGCAGATACGCAGTATTTT. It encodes CASSLVVLAADTQYF.